The T cell receptor beta chain under discussion was sequenced for a study of T cells in Graves' hyperthyroidism and ophthalmopathy. TCR beta CDR3 sequences were amplified from RNA transcripts. Primed by the HTBI set, a first-round RT-PCR was run on the TCR CDR3. TCRdb itself ran the multiplex PCR reads through MiXCR, one entry per CDR3 protein. The repertoire holds 340,000 or so distinct CDR3 sequences, with roughly 23% as singletons. Stable Graves' hyperthyroidism denoted no ophthalmopathy progression over 18 months. V was cut by 4 bases and J by 7 bases, with 29 bases left in between. The CDR3 covers 18 residues. Germline assignment: CDR1 MDHEN and CDR2 SYDVKM. This clonotype occurred a few times.

Sequencing was carried out using blood. The chain combines TRBV28 with TRBJ2-7; D not certain. The TCR originated in a woman aged 45 to 65 with Graves' hyperthyroidism. CDR3 sequence (DNA): TGTGCCAGCAGTTCCCCCGTCGGCGATCAAAGTTTTTCCGGGGAGCAGTACTTC. Encoded protein: CASSSPVGDQSFSGEQYF.